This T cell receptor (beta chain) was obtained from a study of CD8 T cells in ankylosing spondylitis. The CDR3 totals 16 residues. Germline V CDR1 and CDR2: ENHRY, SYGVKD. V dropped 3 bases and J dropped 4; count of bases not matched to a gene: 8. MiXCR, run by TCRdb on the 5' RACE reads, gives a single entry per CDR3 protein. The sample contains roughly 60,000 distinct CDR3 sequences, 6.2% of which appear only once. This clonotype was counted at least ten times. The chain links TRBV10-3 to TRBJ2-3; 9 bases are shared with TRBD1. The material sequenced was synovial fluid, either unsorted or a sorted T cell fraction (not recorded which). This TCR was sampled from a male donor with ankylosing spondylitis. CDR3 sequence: CAISDPRTGVPDTQYF. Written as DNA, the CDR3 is TGTGCCATCAGTGACCCCCGGACAGGGGTGCCAGATACGCAGTATTTT.